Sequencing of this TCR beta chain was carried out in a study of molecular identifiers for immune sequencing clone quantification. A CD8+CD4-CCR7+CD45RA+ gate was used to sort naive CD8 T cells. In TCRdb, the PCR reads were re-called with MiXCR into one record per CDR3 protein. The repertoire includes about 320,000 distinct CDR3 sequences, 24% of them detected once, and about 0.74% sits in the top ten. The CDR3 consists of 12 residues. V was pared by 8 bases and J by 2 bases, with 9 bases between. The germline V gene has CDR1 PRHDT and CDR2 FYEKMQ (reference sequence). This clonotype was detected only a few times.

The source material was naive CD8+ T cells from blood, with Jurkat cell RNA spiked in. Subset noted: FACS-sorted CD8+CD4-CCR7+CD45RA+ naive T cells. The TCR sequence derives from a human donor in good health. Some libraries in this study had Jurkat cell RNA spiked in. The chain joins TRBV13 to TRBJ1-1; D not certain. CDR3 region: CASQRENTEAFF. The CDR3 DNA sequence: TGTGCCAGCCAAAGGGAAAACACTGAAGCTTTCTTT.